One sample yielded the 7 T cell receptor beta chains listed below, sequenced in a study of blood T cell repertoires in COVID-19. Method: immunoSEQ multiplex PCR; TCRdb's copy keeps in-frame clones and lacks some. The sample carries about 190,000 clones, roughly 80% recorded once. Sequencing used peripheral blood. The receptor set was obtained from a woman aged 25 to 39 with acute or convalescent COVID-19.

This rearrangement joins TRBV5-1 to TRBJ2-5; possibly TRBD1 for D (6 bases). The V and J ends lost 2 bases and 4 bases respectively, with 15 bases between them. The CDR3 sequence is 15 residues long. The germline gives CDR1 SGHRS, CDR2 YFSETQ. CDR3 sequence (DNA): TGCGCCAGCAGCTTTTCTAGTGGGGGCTCAGAGACCCAGTACTTC. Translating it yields CASSFSSGGSETQYF.

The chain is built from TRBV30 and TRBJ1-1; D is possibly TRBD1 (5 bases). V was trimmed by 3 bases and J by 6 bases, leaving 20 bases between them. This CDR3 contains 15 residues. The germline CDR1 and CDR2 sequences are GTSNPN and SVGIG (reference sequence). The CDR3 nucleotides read TGTGCCTGGAGGGGGTTGCGGGGGTTTGGCGCTGAAGCTTTCTTT. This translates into CAWRGLRGFGAEAFF.

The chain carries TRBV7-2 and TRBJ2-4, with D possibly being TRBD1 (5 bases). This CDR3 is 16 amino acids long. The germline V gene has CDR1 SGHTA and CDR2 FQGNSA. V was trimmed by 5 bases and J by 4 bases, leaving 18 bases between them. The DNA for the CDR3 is TGTGCCAGCAGCCCCTACGTAATGCAGGGTAAAAACATTCAGTACTTC. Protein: CASSPYVMQGKNIQYF. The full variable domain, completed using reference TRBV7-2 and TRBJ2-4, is GAGVSQSPSNKVTEKGKDVELRCDPISGHTALYWYRQSLGQGLEFLIYFQGNSAPDKSGLPSDRFSAERTGGSVSTLTIQRTQQEDSAVYLCASSPYVMQGKNIQYFGAGTRLSVL.

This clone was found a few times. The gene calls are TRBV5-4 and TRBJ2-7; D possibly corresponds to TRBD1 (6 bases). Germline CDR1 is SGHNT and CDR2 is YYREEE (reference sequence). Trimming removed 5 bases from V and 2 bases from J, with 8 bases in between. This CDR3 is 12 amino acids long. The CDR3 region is CASSRTAYEQYF. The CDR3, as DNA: TGTGCCAGCAGTAGGACAGCCTACGAGCAGTACTTC. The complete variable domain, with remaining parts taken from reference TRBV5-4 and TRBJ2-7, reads ETGVTQSPTHLIKTRGQQVTLRCSSQSGHNTVSWYQQALGQGPQFIFQYYREEENGRGNFPPRFSGLQFPNYSSELNVNALELDDSALYLCASSRTAYEQYFGPGTRLTVT.

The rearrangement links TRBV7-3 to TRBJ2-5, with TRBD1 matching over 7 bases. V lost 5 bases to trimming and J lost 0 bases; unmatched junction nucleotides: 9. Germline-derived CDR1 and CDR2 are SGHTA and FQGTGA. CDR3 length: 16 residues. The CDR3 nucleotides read TGTGCCAGCAGCACCTCCGGGACAGTGGACCAAGAGACCCAGTACTTC. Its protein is CASSTSGTVDQETQYF.

CDR3 coding DNA: TGTGCCAGCAGTTTAAAGCGGACGGACTATAGCTCCTACGAGCAGTACTTC. This gives the protein CASSLKRTDYSSYEQYF. V and J are TRBV28 and TRBJ2-7; TRBD2 might be the D (6 bases). Germline loops: CDR1 MDHEN, CDR2 SYDVKM. This CDR3 has 17 residues. The germline V and J ends were trimmed by 2 bases and 0 bases, with 17 bases remaining between them.

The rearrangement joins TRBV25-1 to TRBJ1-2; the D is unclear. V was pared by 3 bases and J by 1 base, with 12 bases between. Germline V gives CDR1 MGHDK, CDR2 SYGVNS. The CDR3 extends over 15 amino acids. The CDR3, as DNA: TGTGCCAGCAGTGATCAGGCCTTACTTAACTATGGCTACACCTTC. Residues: CASSDQALLNYGYTF.